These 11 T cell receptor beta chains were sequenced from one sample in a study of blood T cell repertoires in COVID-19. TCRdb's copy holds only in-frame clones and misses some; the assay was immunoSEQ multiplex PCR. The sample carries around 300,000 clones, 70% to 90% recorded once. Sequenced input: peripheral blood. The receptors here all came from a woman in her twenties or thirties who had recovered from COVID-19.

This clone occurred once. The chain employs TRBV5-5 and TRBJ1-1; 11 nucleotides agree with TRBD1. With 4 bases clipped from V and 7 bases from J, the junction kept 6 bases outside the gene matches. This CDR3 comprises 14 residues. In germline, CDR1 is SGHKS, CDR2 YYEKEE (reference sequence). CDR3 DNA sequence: TGTGCCAGCAGCCGAGGACAGGGGGCGGGTGAAGCTTTCTTT. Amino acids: CASSRGQGAGEAFF.

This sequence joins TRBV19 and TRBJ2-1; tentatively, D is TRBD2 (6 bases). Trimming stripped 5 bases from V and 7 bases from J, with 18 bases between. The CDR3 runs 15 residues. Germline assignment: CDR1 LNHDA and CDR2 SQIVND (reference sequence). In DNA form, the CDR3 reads TGTGCCAGTAGTGTAATTAGCGGACCCCATAATGAGCAGTTCTTC. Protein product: CASSVISGPHNEQFF.

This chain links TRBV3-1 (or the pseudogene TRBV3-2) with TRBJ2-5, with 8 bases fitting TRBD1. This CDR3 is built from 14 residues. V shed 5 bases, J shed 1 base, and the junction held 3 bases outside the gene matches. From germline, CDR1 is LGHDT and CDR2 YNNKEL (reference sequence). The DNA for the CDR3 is TGTGCCAGCAGCTACGGGACAGGCCAAGAGACCCAGTACTTC. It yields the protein CASSYGTGQETQYF.

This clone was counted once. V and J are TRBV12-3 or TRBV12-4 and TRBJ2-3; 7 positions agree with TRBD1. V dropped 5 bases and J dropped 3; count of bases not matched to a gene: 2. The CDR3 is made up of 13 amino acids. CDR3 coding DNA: TGTGCCAGCAGTAAACAGGGGACAGATACGCAGTATTTT. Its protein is CASSKQGTDTQYF.

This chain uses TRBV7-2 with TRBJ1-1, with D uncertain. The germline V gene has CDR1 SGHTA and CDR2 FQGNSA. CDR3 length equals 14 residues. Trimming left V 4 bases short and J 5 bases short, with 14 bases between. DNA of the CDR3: TGTGCCAGCAGCTCCGTAGGTGGCGGGACTGAAGCTTTCTTT. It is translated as CASSSVGGGTEAFF.

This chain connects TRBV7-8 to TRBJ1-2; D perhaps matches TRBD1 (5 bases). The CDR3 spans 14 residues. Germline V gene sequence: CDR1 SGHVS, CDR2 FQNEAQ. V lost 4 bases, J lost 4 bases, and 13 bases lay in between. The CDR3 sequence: CASSWGVGIYGYTF. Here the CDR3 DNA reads TGTGCCAGCAGCTGGGGGGTGGGGATCTATGGCTACACCTTC.

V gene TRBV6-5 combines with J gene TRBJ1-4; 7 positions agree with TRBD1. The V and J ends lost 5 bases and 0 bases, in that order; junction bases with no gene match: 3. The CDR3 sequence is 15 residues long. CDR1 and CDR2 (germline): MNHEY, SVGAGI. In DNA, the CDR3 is TGTGCCAGCAGTAGACAGGGTGCAACTAATGAAAAACTGTTTTTT. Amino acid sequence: CASSRQGATNEKLFF.

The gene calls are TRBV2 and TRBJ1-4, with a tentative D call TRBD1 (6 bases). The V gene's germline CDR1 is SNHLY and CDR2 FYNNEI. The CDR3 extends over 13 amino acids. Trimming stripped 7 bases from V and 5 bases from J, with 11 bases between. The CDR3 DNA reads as TGTGCCAGCAATCAGGGGTTGAATGAAAAACTGTTTTTT. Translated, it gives CASNQGLNEKLFF.

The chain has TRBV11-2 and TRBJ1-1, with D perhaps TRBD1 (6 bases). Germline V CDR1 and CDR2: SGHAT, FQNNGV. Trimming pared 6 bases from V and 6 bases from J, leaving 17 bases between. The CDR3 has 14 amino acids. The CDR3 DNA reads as TGTGCCAGCAGGCGGGGGGGCGTAATGGCTGAAGCTTTCTTT. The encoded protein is CASRRGGVMAEAFF.

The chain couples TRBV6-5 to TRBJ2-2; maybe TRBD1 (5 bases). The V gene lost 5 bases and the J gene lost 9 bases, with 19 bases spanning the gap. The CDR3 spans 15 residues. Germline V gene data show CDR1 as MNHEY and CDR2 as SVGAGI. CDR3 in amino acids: CASSSLMGRTRELFF. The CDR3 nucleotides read TGTGCCAGCAGTAGCCTGATGGGGCGGACCAGGGAGCTGTTTTTT.

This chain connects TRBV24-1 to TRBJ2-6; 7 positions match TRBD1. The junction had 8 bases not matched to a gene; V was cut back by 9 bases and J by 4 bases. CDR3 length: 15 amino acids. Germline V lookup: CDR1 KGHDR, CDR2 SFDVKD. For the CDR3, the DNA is TGTGCCACCTCGACAGGGTCAACCGGGGCCAACGTCCTGACTTTC. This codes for CATSTGSTGANVLTF.